The rows below give T cell receptor beta chains drawn from one sample of a study of T cells in Graves' hyperthyroidism and ophthalmopathy. TCRdb recomputed calls from the multiplex PCR reads with MiXCR, one row per CDR3 protein. The data contain 300,000 to 400,000 distinct CDR3 sequences, roughly 18% of them singletons. The sequencing sample was made of blood. The receptors shown here come from a woman between 45 and 60 years old with Graves' hyperthyroidism. CDR3s include the opening cysteine and the closing phenylalanine or tryptophan. A D gene is named only where the DNA matches it firmly. Some rows mark clone size as missing; the rest say once, few, many or name a class of expanded clone.

V: TRBV5-1
size: many
J: TRBJ1-2
D: .
DNA: TGCGCCAGCAGCTTGTCTTCAGGGATTAACTATGGCTACACCTTC
CDR3: CASSLSSGINYGYTF

V: TRBV11-2
size: few
J: TRBJ1-6
D: TRBD1
DNA: TGTGCCAGCAGCTTAGCCCGGACAGGTTGGAATTCACCCCTCCACTTT
CDR3: CASSLARTGWNSPLHF

V: TRBV10-2
size: few
J: TRBJ1-4
D: TRBD1
DNA: TGCGCCAGCAGGGGACAGAAAAATGAAAAACTGTTTTTT
CDR3: CASRGQKNEKLFF

V: TRBV4-2
size: .
J: TRBJ2-5
D: TRBD1
DNA: TGTGCCAGCAGCCAAGATCGGGCTTCCGGGACAGCACAAGAGACCCAGTACTTC
CDR3: CASSQDRASGTAQETQYF

V: TRBV7-9
size: few
J: TRBJ1-5
D: .
DNA: TGTGCCAGCAGCTTAGATATCGGGAATCAGCCCCAGCATTTT
CDR3: CASSLDIGNQPQHF

V: TRBV27
size: many
J: TRBJ1-5
D: TRBD1
DNA: TGTGCCAGCAGTTTTAATCCTGGACAGGATAGTTCTTCCATCGTGTATCAGCCCCAGCATTTT
CDR3: CASSFNPGQDSSSIVYQPQHF

V: TRBV11-3
size: many
J: TRBJ2-2
D: TRBD1
DNA: TGTGCCAGCAGCCCTTCACAGGGGAGTACGGAGCTGTTTTTT
CDR3: CASSPSQGSTELFF

V: TRBV7-9
size: many
J: TRBJ2-1
D: .
DNA: TGTGCCAGCAGCCCGGGATTCAATGAGCAGTTCTTC
CDR3: CASSPGFNEQFF

V: TRBV20-1
size: few
J: TRBJ1-2
D: TRBD1
DNA: TGCAGTGCTAGAGACCTGGGGGGACAGGGCTGGAGTAATGGCTACACCTTC
CDR3: CSARDLGGQGWSNGYTF

V: TRBV4-1
size: .
J: TRBJ1-2
D: .
DNA: TGCGCCAGCAGCCCTACGTCGGGGATTAACTATGGCTACACCTTC
CDR3: CASSPTSGINYGYTF

V: TRBV6-1
size: few
J: TRBJ2-3
D: .
DNA: TGTGCCAGCAGTACCTACAGGGATTTTATGACAGATACGCAGTATTTT
CDR3: CASSTYRDFMTDTQYF

V: TRBV12-3/TRBV12-4
size: .
J: TRBJ1-2
D: .
DNA: TGTGCCAGCAGGCGGACAAACTATGGCTACACCTTC
CDR3: CASRRTNYGYTF

V: TRBV18
size: few
J: TRBJ1-4
D: .
DNA: TGTGCCAGCTCACCAGGGGAGAATGAAGAGCTGTTTTTT
CDR3: CASSPGENEELFF

V: TRBV5-6
size: .
J: TRBJ1-2
D: TRBD1
DNA: TGTGCCAGCAGCTTGGGACAGGGGTTCTATGGCTACACCTTC
CDR3: CASSLGQGFYGYTF

V: TRBV29-1
size: .
J: TRBJ1-2
D: TRBD1
DNA: TGCAGCGTTGACCCGACAGGGAACTATGGCTACACCTTC
CDR3: CSVDPTGNYGYTF

V: TRBV28
size: many
J: TRBJ2-3
D: .
DNA: TGTGCCAGCAGCTCCAGGTCGGGGAAAGGGGGAGATACGCAGTATTTT
CDR3: CASSSRSGKGGDTQYF